This T cell receptor beta chain appears in the sequencing data of a study of cytomegalovirus exposure and HLA in healthy donors. General observations from the study: The study labeled 170 or so TCR beta chains cytomegalovirus-associated.

The V gene end was trimmed by 2 bases and the J gene end by 7 bases; junction bases not matched to a gene: 4. Germline V gives CDR1 MDHEN, CDR2 SYDVKM. This CDR3 has 15 residues. Of note for this clone: Its antigen is currently unknown.

PCR employed 60 Vbeta and 13 Jbeta primers. Repertoires were generated with immunoSEQ multiplex PCR, while TCRdb's copy carries only in-frame clones and drops some. Recorded for this sample: tens of thousands of clones. V and J are TRBV28 and TRBJ2-1; 11 positions match TRBD2. The sample was PBMCs. The source is a man aged 45-65 years in good health and CMV-seronegative. This CDR3 is CASSLPSGGWNEQFF. CDR3 DNA: TGTGCCAGCAGTTTACCTAGCGGGGGGTGGAATGAGCAGTTCTTC.